The T cell receptor beta chain described here comes from a study of blood T cell repertoires in COVID-19. At the level of the study: T cells, B-cell-depleted T cells, or PBMCs supplied cDNA or gDNA.

The authors' processing: Counts of nucleated cells, estimated from reference gene primer amplification, were obtained. The table came from immunoSEQ multiplex PCR; TCRdb's copy has only in-frame clones and leaves some out. V and J calls and clone size follow that table, whereas D and trimming were derived from the DNA. Of 150,000 or so clones in the sample, about 86% are singletons; the top ten hold about 7%. The specimen sequenced was peripheral blood. This TCR came from a man in his forties or fifties with active or convalescent COVID-19.

The CDR3 protein is CASSYDGQLNTEAFF. The CDR3, as DNA: TGTGCCAGCAGCTATGATGGACAGTTGAACACTGAAGCTTTCTTT. The chain couples TRBV7-9 to TRBJ1-1; maybe TRBD1 (6 bases). Germline CDR1 SEHNR, CDR2 FQNEAQ (reference sequence). This CDR3 region has 15 residues. V was shortened by 4 bases and J by 0 bases, with 12 bases between the two germline ends.